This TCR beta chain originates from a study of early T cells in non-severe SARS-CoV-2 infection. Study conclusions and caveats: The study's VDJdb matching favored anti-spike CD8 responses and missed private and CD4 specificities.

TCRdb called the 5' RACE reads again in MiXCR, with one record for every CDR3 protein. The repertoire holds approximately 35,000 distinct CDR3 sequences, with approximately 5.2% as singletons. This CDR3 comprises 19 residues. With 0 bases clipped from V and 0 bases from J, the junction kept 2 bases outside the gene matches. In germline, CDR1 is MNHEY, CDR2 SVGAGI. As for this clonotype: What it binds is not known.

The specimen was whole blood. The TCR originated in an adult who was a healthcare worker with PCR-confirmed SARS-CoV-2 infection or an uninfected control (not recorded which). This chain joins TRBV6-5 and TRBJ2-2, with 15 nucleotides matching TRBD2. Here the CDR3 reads CASSYSGLAGGANTGELFF. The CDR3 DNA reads TGTGCCAGCAGTTACTCGGGACTAGCGGGGGGTGCGAACACCGGGGAGCTGTTTTTT.